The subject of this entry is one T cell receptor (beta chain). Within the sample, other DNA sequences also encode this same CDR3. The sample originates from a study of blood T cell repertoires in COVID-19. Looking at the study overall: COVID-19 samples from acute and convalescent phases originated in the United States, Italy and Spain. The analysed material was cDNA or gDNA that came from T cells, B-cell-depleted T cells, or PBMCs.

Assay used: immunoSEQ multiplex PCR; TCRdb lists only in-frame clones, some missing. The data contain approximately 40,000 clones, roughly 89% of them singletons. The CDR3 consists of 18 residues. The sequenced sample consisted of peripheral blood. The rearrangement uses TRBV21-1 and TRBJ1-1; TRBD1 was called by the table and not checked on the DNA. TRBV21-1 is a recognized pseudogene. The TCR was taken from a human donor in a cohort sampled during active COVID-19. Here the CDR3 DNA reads TGTGCCAGCTATACGAAAACGGACCAGGGGGCTCGCGGAGGAGAAGCTTTCTTT. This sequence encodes CASYTKTDQGARGGEAFF.